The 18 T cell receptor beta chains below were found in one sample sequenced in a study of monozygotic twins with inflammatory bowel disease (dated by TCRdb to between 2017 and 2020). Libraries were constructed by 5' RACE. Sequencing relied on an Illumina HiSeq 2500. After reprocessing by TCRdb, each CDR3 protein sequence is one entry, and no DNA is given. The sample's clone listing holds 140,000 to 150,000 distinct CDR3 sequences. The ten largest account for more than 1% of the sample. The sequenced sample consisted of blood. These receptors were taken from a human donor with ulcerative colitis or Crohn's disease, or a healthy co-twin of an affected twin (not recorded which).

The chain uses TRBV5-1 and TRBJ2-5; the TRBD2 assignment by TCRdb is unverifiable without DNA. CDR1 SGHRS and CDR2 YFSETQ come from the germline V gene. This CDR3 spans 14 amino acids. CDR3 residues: CASSQSGTQETQYF.

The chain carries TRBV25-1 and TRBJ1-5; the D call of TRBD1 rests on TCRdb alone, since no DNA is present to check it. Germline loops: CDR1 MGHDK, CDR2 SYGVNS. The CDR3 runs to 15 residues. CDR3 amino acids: CASSDTGTPNQPQHF. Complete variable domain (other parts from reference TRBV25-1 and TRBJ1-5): EADIYQTPRYLVIGTGKKITLECSQTMGHDKMYWYQQDPGMELHLIHYSYGVNSTEKGDLSSESTVSRIRTEHFPLTLESARPSHTSQYLCASSDTGTPNQPQHFGDGTRLSIL.

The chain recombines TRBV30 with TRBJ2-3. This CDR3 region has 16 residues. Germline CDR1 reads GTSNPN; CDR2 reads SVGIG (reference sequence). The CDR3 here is CAWSVRWSPSTDTQYF.

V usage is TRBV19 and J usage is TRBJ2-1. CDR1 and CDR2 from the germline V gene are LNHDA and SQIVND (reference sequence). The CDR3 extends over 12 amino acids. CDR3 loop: CASSYFNNEQFF. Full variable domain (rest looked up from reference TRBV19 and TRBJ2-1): DGGITQSPKYLFRKEGQNVTLSCEQNLNHDAMYWYRQDPGQGLRLIYYSQIVNDFQKGDIAEGYSVSREKKESFPLTVTSAQKNPTAFYLCASSYFNNEQFFGPGTRLTVL.

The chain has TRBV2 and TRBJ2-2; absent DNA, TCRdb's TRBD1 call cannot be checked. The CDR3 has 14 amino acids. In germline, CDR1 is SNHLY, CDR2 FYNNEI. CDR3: CASSRQGNTGELFF.

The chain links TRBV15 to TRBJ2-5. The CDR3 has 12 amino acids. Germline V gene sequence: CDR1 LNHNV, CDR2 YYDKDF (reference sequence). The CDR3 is CATSTAGETQYF.

CDR3 sequence: CASSLVPQGGSDYGYTF. The rearrangement links TRBV5-1 to TRBJ1-2; TCRdb lists TRBD1, though no DNA is available to test this call. Germline loops: CDR1 SGHRS, CDR2 YFSETQ. The CDR3 length is 17 residues.

The CDR3 is CASSDSTPNYGYTF. The chain recombines TRBV28 with TRBJ1-2. The CDR3 consists of 14 residues. CDR1 is MDHEN and CDR2 is SYDVKM in the germline V gene.

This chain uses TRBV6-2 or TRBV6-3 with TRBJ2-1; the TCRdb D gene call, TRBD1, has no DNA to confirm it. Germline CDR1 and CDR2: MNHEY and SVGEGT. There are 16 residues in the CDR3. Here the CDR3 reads CASSYANRGQSYEQFF.

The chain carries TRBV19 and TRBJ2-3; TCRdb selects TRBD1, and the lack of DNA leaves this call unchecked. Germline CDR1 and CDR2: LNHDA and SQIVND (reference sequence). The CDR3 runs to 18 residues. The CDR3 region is CASSDGIRGGKSTDTQYF.

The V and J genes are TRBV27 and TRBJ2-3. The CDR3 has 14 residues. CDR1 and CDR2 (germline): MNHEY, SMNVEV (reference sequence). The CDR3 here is CASSAPDYTDTQYF.

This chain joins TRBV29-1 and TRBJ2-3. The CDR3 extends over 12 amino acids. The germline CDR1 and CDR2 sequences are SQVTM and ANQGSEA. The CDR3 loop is CSVEKYFDTQYF.

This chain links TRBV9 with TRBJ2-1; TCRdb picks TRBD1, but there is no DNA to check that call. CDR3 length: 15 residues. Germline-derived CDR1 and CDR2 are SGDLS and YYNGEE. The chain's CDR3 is CDSSPVGTRDNEQFF. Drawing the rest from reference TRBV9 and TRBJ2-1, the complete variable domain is DSGVTQTPKHLITATGQRVTLRCSPRSGDLSVYWYQQSLDQGLQFLIQYYNGEERAKGNILERFSAQQFPDLHSELNLSSLELGDSALYFCDSSPVGTRDNEQFFGPGTRLTVL.

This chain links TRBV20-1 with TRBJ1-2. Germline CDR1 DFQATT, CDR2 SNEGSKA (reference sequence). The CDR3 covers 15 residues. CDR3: CSASTSRTSNYGYTF.

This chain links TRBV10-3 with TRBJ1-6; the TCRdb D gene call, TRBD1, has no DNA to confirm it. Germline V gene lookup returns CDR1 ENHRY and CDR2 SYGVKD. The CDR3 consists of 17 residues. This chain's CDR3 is CAISELNLRGQNSPLHF.

CDR3 residues: CASVLSGRTDTQYF. V and J are TRBV7-2 and TRBJ2-3. The CDR3 is 14 residues long. The germline gives CDR1 SGHTA, CDR2 FQGNSA.

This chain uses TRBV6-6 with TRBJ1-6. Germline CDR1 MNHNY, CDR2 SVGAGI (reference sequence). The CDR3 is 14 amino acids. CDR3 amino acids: CASSYKGGDSPLHF.

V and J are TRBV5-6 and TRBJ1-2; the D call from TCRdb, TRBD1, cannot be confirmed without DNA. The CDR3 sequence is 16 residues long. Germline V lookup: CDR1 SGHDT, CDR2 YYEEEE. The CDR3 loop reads CASRRGLNDPVYGYTF.